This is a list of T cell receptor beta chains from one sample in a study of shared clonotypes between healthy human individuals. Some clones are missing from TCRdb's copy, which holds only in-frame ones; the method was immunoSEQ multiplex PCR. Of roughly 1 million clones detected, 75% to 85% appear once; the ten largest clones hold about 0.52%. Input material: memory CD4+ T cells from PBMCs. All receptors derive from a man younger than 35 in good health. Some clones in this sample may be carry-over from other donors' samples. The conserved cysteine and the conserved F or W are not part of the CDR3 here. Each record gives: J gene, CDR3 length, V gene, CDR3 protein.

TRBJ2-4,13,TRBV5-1,ASSLETGWRNIQY
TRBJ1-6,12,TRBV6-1,ASTITQYDSPLH
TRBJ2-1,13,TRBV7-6,ASSIDGTPDNEQF
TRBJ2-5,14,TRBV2,ASRETRGAAQETQY
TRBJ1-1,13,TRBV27,ASSRQGQMNTEAF
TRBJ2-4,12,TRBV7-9,ASSLGTGTNIQY
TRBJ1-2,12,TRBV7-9,ASSVAVANYGYT
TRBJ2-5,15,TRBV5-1,ASSLVGPGLRQETQY
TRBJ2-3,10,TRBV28,ASSFVEYTQY
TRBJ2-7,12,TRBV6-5,ASSSLGGPYEQY
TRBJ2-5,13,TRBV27,ASSLWGPSSGPQY
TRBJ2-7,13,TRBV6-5,ASSYSTRGSYEQY
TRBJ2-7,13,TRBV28,ASSTQGRGTHEQY
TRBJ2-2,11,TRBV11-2,ASSLKGTGELF
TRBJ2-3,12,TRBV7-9,ASSPPTTADTQY
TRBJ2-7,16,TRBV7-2,ASSLTASLAGVKHEQY
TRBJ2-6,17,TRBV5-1,ASSLSPTGGGSGANVLT
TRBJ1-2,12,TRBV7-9,ASSLGQWNYGYT
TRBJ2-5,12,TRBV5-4,ASTKRLAGETQY
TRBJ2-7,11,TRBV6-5,ASSQGAHYEQY
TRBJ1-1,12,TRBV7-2,ASLPRGGSTEAF
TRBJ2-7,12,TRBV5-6,ASSFDRLTYEQY
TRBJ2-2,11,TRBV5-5,ASSLYNTGELF
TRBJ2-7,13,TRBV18,ASTNPETGVDEQY
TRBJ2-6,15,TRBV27,ASTRSQGLTGANVLT
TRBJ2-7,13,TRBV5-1,ASSPLAGGPYEQY
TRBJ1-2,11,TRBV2,ASSVVTGEGYT
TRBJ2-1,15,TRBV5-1,ASSLKPTSGSHNEQF
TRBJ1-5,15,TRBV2,ASRVGTGGRVNQPQH
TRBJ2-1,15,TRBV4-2,ASSPELQGVGNNEQF
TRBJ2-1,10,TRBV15,ATSARLNEQF
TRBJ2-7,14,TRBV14,ASSQALPRGSYEQY
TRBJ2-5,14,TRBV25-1,ASSGTMTGGAGTQY
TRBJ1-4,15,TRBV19,ASSITDRGRTNEKLF
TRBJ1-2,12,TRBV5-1,ASSLRTGYPGYT
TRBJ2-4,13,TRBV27,ASSLGGEGRNIQY
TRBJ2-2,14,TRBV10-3,AISGGQGGFVGELF
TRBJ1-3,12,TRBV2,ASSDGGIGNTIY
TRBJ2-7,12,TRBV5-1,ASSNSGSEHEQY
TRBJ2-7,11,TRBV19,ASSITVRYEQY